The 8 T cell receptor beta chains below come from one sample, sequenced in a study of tumor-infiltrating lymphocytes in primary liver carcinoma. The tissue used was unsorted bulk material of roughly 17-34 mg. RNA and DNA were co-extracted from it with the AllPrep DNA/RNA mini kit. Starting from 500 ng of total RNA, TCR beta cDNA was produced with a primer in the constant region. Slightly modified ARM-PCR with three nested multiplex PCR rounds yielded TCR beta libraries. In the first two PCR rounds, TRBV1-TRBV30 forward primers were paired with a C-beta reverse primer, and each round lasted roughly 9 cycles. MiXCR was run by TCRdb on the multiplex PCR reads, yielding one entry per CDR3 protein. The data show more than 45,000 distinct CDR3 sequences, 65% to 85% seen once. Sequencing was carried out using liver tumor tissue from sampling region 5. Subset denoted: tumor region T5, tumor centre. The source of these receptors is a man aged 35-49 years with primary liver carcinoma and hepatitis B virus infection.

Concerning this clonotype: It is likely a read error, because the conserved phenylalanine at the end of the CDR3 is missing. V gene TRBV4-1 combines with J gene TRBJ2-3, with 8 bases aligning to TRBD2. CDR1 MGHRA and CDR2 YSYEKL come from the germline V gene. The V and J ends lost 1 base and 6 bases, in that order; junction bases with no gene match: 12. The CDR3 is 17 amino acids. In DNA, the CDR3 is TGCGCCAGCAGCCAAGCAAATAGCGGGGCCCACACCGATACGCAGTATTTG. This gives the protein CASSQANSGAHTDTQYL.

For this clonotype: The final CDR3 position lacks the conserved phenylalanine or tryptophan, pointing to a likely read error. The gene calls are TRBV6-1 and TRBJ1-1; tentative D call: TRBD1 (5 bases). CDR3 length equals 12 residues. Germline CDR1 and CDR2: MNHNS and SASEGT. The CDR3 coding sequence is TGTGCATGCCGAAGGGGTAACACTGAAGCTTTCTAT. This gives the protein CACRRGNTEAFY.

With respect to this clonotype: An end of the junction differs from the germline gene, which may be a read error. The chain joins TRBV5-5 to TRBJ2-1; 9 nucleotides align to TRBD2. Germline V gene lookup returns CDR1 SGHKS and CDR2 YYEKEE (reference sequence). The CDR3 is made up of 16 amino acids. CDR3 sequence (DNA): TGTGCCAGCAGCTTGGAAGGGACTAGCAGGGGGAATGAGCAGTCCTTC. Protein product: CASSLEGTSRGNEQSF.

This clonotype is a singleton in its sample. This CDR3 fails to terminate in the conserved phenylalanine or tryptophan, so it likely reflects a read error. The gene calls are TRBV11-1 and TRBJ2-7; D may be TRBD2 (5 bases). The length of the CDR3 is 17 residues. Per the germline V gene, CDR1 is SGHAT and CDR2 is FQDESV (reference sequence). The CDR3 loop reads CVSSLRSAGESSYEQYY. CDR3 nucleotides: TGTGTCAGCAGCTTAAGGTCGGCGGGTGAAAGCTCCTACGAGCAGTACTAC.

The rearrangement uses TRBV6-1 and TRBJ2-7, with TRBD1 matching 9 bases. Germline V gene data show CDR1 as MNHNS and CDR2 as SASEGT. J was trimmed by 2 bases and V by 6 bases; bases with no gene match: 5. The CDR3 covers 14 residues. The CDR3 sequence: CASRAGTGPYEQYF. CDR3 nucleotide sequence: TGTGCCAGCAGAGCCGGGACAGGGCCCTACGAGCAGTACTTC.

The table lists this clonotype with a count of one. This sequence joins TRBV10-3 and TRBJ2-5; TRBD1 might be the D (6 bases). Deletions cut 5 bases from V and 5 bases from J, with 15 bases between. Germline CDR1 and CDR2: ENHRY and SYGVKD. This CDR3 is 14 amino acids long. CDR3 sequence: CAISLGRGPETQYF. Written as DNA, the CDR3 is TGTGCCATCAGTTTGGGCAGGGGCCCGGAGACCCAGTACTTC.

The chain links TRBV6-1 to TRBJ2-7, with 12 nucleotides matching TRBD1. The CDR3 length is 16 residues. CDR1 is MNHNS, CDR2 SASEGT, per germline. V was clipped by 6 bases and J by 5 bases; unmatched bases: 11. The CDR3 region is CASSPSTGTGGDEQYF. The CDR3 DNA sequence: TGTGCCAGCAGCCCTTCAACCGGGACAGGGGGCGACGAGCAGTACTTC.

This clonotype occurred many times. The CDR3 bases are TGTGCCAGCAGCCAATCTCTGGTGAATGAGCAGTTCTTC. Its protein product is CASSQSLVNEQFF. The chain employs TRBV7-9 and TRBJ2-1; D is unclear. Per the germline V gene, CDR1 is SEHNR and CDR2 is FQNEAQ (reference sequence). The CDR3 runs 13 residues. The V gene lost 5 bases and the J gene lost 7 bases, with 12 bases spanning the gap.